Sequencing of this T cell receptor beta chain was carried out in a study of siplizumab effects on memory and regulatory T cells. Measured with immunoSEQ multiplex PCR; TCRdb has only the in-frame clones, and not every one. Of about 100,000 clones in the sample, more than 85% were seen once. Germline V gene lookup returns CDR1 LNHDA and CDR2 SQIVND (reference sequence). Trimming took off 1 base at V and 7 bases at J, with 13 bases between the two ends. The CDR3 has 14 residues. The specimen was CD4+ T cells sorted from blood. V gene TRBV19 combines with J gene TRBJ2-5, with D perhaps matching TRBD2 (7 bases). This clonotype originated in a human donor in good health. CDR3 nucleotides: TGTGCCAGTAGTATAGCCCCAGGGGAGGGGACCCAGTACTTC. Its translation: CASSIAPGEGTQYF.